The 8 T cell receptor beta chains reported below all come from one sample, sequenced in a study of beta chain features in type 1 diabetes. Reverse transcribing all isolated RNA meant expressed TCRB transcripts were sequenced. Generated by immunoSEQ multiplex PCR, the TCRdb table keeps only in-frame clones and is missing some. The sample records about 250,000 clones, 13% to 15% being singletons. Sequenced sample: naive CD4+ T cells from blood. These receptors were taken from a woman aged 35 to 49 in good health.

With respect to this clone: This sample also contains other DNA sequences that code for the same CDR3. The chain combines TRBV2 with TRBJ2-5; D call uncertain. Germline V gene sequence: CDR1 SNHLY, CDR2 FYNNEI. The length of the CDR3 is 13 residues. V was shortened by 4 bases and J by 5 bases, with 11 bases between the two germline ends. The CDR3 DNA reads TGTGCCAGCAGTGCATCGGGTAGGGAGACCCAGTACTTC. Translating gives CASSASGRETQYF.

This clone has just a few counts. The rearrangement links TRBV5-6 to TRBJ1-1, with 7 bases lining up with TRBD1. After removal of 4 bases from V and 11 bases from J, the junction contained 20 bases not matched to a gene. The V gene's germline CDR1 is SGHDT and CDR2 YYEEEE. The CDR3 loop spans 16 amino acids. The CDR3 nucleotides are TGTGCCAGCAGCCCTATCACCCGACAGGGAGCCATGGGGGCTTTCTTT. It codes for CASSPITRQGAMGAFF.

There are a few counts of this clone. The chain links TRBV7-9 to TRBJ2-3; no clear D. The V end was cut by 0 bases, the J end by 6 bases, with 7 bases between. Germline CDR1 is SEHNR and CDR2 is FQNEAQ (reference sequence). The CDR3 spans 13 residues. CDR3 loop: CASSLAVIDTQYF. The DNA for the CDR3 is TGTGCCAGCAGCTTAGCTGTTATCGATACGCAGTATTTT. Based on the CDR3 plus reference TRBV7-9 and TRBJ2-3, the full variable domain is DTGVSQNPRHKITKRGQNVTFRCDPISEHNRLYWYRQTLGQGPEFLTYFQNEAQLEKSRLLSDRFSAERPKGSFSTLEIQRTEQGDSAMYLCASSLAVIDTQYFGPGTRLTVL.

This clone came up a few times. This chain connects TRBV25-1 to TRBJ2-7, with D tentatively TRBD1 (5 bases). Per germline, CDR1 MGHDK and CDR2 SYGVNS. Trimming pared 3 bases from V and 1 base from J, leaving 13 bases between. The CDR3 sequence is 15 residues long. CDR3 sequence reads: CASSDPQGESYEQYF. The CDR3 nucleotides are TGTGCCAGCAGTGACCCCCAGGGTGAGTCCTACGAGCAGTACTTC.

This clone has just a few counts. The chain couples TRBV4-3 to TRBJ2-2, with 13 bases fitting TRBD2. Germline V gene lookup returns CDR1 LGHNA and CDR2 YSLEER. Unmatched junction bases numbered 3, after V lost 3 bases and J lost 8 bases. The CDR3 is 15 residues long. The CDR3 region is CASSHGGLAGGELFF. The DNA for the CDR3 is TGCGCCAGCAGCCATGGGGGACTAGCGGGAGGGGAGCTGTTTTTT.

On this clone: Other DNA sequences in this sample translate to the same CDR3. The CDR3 is CASSPGLNTEAFF. In DNA, the CDR3 is TGTGCCAGCTCTCCGGGGTTGAACACTGAAGCTTTCTTT. This rearrangement joins TRBV18 to TRBJ1-1, with D uncertain. This CDR3 is 13 amino acids long. Per the germline V gene, CDR1 is KGHSH and CDR2 is LQKENI. V lost 6 bases and J lost 0, with 8 bases in between.

This rearrangement joins TRBV14 to TRBJ2-1; tentatively, D is TRBD2 (5 bases). Germline CDR1 and CDR2: SGHDN and FVKESK. The CDR3 covers 16 residues. Trimming left V 3 bases short and J 0 bases short, with 12 bases between. CDR3 DNA sequence: TGTGCCAGCAGCCACTTCCGTGGGAGCTCCTACAATGAGCAGTTCTTC. Translating gives CASSHFRGSSYNEQFF.

The rearrangement joins TRBV5-4 to TRBJ2-5, with 9 bases lining up with TRBD2. Trimming at V came to 0 bases and at J to 4 bases, leaving 4 bases not matched to a gene. The CDR3 covers 15 residues. Germline CDR1 SGHNT, CDR2 YYREEE (reference sequence). CDR3 region: CASSLGGAGGETQYF. CDR3 nucleotide sequence: TGTGCCAGCAGCTTGGGCGGAGCGGGGGGAGAGACCCAGTACTTC.